This T cell receptor (beta chain) is from a study of cytomegalovirus exposure and HLA in healthy donors. Whole-study results and caveats: TRBV6-2, TRBV6-3 and some other V segments were excluded as indistinguishable. It was assumed in the presence/absence analyses that sequencing depth was roughly uniform across donors. According to an earlier analysis, most TCR beta V segments yielded productive rearrangements about 87% or about 30% of the time. The study recorded some 160 TCR beta chains that were cytomegalovirus-associated.

The length of the CDR3 is 12 residues. V dropped 2 bases and J dropped 11 bases, with 11 bases sitting between them. Looked up from germline, CDR1 is SGDLS and CDR2 is YYNGEE. The primer mix had 60 Vbeta and 13 Jbeta primers. The assay was immunoSEQ multiplex PCR, and TCRdb's table has in-frame clones only and misses some. The table lists 150,000 to 200,000 clones, 60% to 85% of them singletons. A note on this clone: The antigen is not known.

The V and J genes are TRBV9 and TRBJ1-3, with D unresolved. This TCR was recovered from a woman in her 40s in good health and CMV-seropositive. Sequenced sample: PBMCs. The CDR3 sequence: CASSVDQVSIYF. In DNA form, the CDR3 reads TGTGCCAGCAGCGTCGATCAGGTCTCCATATATTTT.